The 22 T cell receptor beta chains below come from one sample, sequenced in a study of cytomegalovirus exposure and HLA in healthy donors. Primers for the PCR totalled 60 Vbeta and 13 Jbeta. Sequencing used immunoSEQ multiplex PCR; TCRdb keeps in-frame clones, though not all of them. The sample has approximately 150,000 clones, approximately 71% seen once. Input material: PBMCs. These receptors were taken from a woman aged 55-70 years in good health and CMV-seronegative.

V gene TRBV19 combines with J gene TRBJ1-1; D uncertain. Germline V gene data show CDR1 as LNHDA and CDR2 as SQIVND (reference sequence). The V end was cut by 3 bases, the J end by 0 bases, with 8 bases between. CDR3 length equals 14 residues. In DNA, the CDR3 is TGTGCCAGTAGTATCGGTCACTTGAACACTGAAGCTTTCTTT. It specifies CASSIGHLNTEAFF.

The chain joins TRBV10-3 to TRBJ2-1; 8 positions match TRBD2. J was trimmed by 7 bases and V by 2 bases; bases with no gene match: 7. The CDR3 runs 15 residues. From germline, CDR1 is ENHRY and CDR2 SYGVKD. This CDR3 is CAISEGGGGRNEQFF. CDR3 sequence (DNA): TGTGCCATCAGTGAGGGTGGCGGGGGGCGGAATGAGCAGTTCTTC.

This clone was observed once. At one end, the junction sequence differs from germline, possibly due to a read error. This sequence joins TRBV27 and TRBJ1-4; D gene unclear. This CDR3 is 13 amino acids long. Germline values: CDR1 MNHEY, CDR2 SMNVEV (reference sequence). The CDR3 DNA reads as TGTGCCGGCAGTTTCCGGACTTACGAAAAACTGTTTTTT. Its translation is CAGSFRTYEKLFF.

For this clone: Other DNA variants within this sample encode the same CDR3. This chain joins TRBV30 and TRBJ2-2, with D unresolved. In germline, CDR1 is GTSNPN, CDR2 SVGIG (reference sequence). The CDR3 is made up of 13 amino acids. The V end was cut by 0 bases, the J end by 6 bases, with 8 bases between. The CDR3 is CAWSVPGAGELFF. In DNA, the CDR3 is TGTGCCTGGAGTGTACCGGGTGCCGGGGAGCTGTTTTTT.

The rearrangement joins TRBV4-1 to TRBJ1-4; weak D call: TRBD1 (6 bases). The CDR3 runs 18 residues. Trimming left V 2 bases short and J 5 bases short, with 21 bases between. CDR1 and CDR2 (germline): MGHRA, YSYEKL. In DNA form, the CDR3 reads TGCGCCAGCAGCCAACCCGACAGGACACGGAGAATCAATGAAAAACTGTTTTTT. It is translated as CASSQPDRTRRINEKLFF.

The chain combines TRBV13 with TRBJ2-5, with TRBD1 matching 10 bases. Near its end, the DNA agrees better with TRBJ2-7, so the J call may be wrong. Germline values: CDR1 PRHDT, CDR2 FYEKMQ (reference sequence). The CDR3 contains 15 residues. The CDR3 DNA follows: TGTGCCAGCAGCTTTTTGGGACAGGGGTCGTCCGAGCAGTACTTC. Encoded protein: CASSFLGQGSSEQYF.

This chain links TRBV5-1 with TRBJ2-1; the D gene is possibly TRBD1 (7 bases). V was cut by 0 bases and J by 5 bases, with 12 bases left in between. CDR1 is SGHRS, CDR2 YFSETQ, per germline. This CDR3 is built from 15 residues. This CDR3 is CASSLGGTADNEQFF. In nucleotides, the CDR3 is TGCGCCAGCAGCTTGGGCGGGACAGCAGACAATGAGCAGTTCTTC. Based on the CDR3 plus reference TRBV5-1 and TRBJ2-1, the full variable domain is KAGVTQTPRYLIKTRGQQVTLSCSPISGHRSVSWYQQTPGQGLQFLFEYFSETQRNKGNFPGRFSGRQFSNSRSEMNVSTLELGDSALYLCASSLGGTADNEQFFGPGTRLTVL.

The chain has TRBV7-9 and TRBJ1-5, with D maybe TRBD1 (5 bases). Trimming cost V 0 bases and J 1 base, with 7 bases left between them. Germline V gene data show CDR1 as SEHNR and CDR2 as FQNEAQ (reference sequence). The CDR3 loop spans 15 amino acids. CDR3 nucleotide sequence: TGTGCCAGCAGCTTAGCCGGGGGGAGCAATCAGCCCCAGCATTTT. Translation: CASSLAGGSNQPQHF.

This clone has just one count. V usage is TRBV6-1 and J usage is TRBJ1-5; weak D call: TRBD1 (6 bases). Germline CDR1 MNHNS, CDR2 SASEGT. With 5 bases removed from V and 0 bases from J, the gap between germline ends came to 11 bases. CDR3 length equals 15 residues. CDR3 amino acids: CASSRGQNSNQPQHF. CDR3 sequence (DNA): TGTGCCAGCAGTAGAGGACAGAATAGCAATCAGCCCCAGCATTTT.

The rearrangement joins TRBV12-5 to TRBJ2-3, with TRBD2 matching 7 bases. The trim removed 4 bases at V and 0 bases at J, leaving 4 bases unmatched. Per germline, CDR1 LGHNT and CDR2 FRNRAP. CDR3 length: 15 residues. The CDR3 DNA follows: TGTGCTAGTGGTTCCGGGAGGAGGAGCACAGATACGCAGTATTTT. Its translation is CASGSGRRSTDTQYF.

The rearrangement links TRBV19 to TRBJ1-6; maybe TRBD1 (5 bases). Germline V lookup: CDR1 LNHDA, CDR2 SQIVND (reference sequence). The CDR3 has 15 amino acids. V lost 5 bases to trimming and J lost 2 bases, with 10 bases between them. Here the CDR3 reads CASSSREAYNSPLHF. CDR3 coding DNA: TGTGCCAGTAGTTCCAGGGAGGCCTATAATTCACCCCTCCACTTT. The complete variable domain, with remaining parts taken from reference TRBV19 and TRBJ1-6, reads DGGITQSPKYLFRKEGQNVTLSCEQNLNHDAMYWYRQDPGQGLRLIYYSQIVNDFQKGDIAEGYSVSREKKESFPLTVTSAQKNPTAFYLCASSSREAYNSPLHFGNGTRLTVT.

The CDR3: CASSPRTSGSRYNEQFF. CDR3 DNA sequence: TGTGCCAGCAGCCCGAGGACTAGCGGGAGTAGGTACAATGAGCAGTTCTTC. V gene TRBV5-4 combines with J gene TRBJ2-1, with 13 nucleotides matching TRBD2. V dropped 4 bases and J dropped 4; count of bases not matched to a gene: 8. The CDR3 contains 17 residues. Germline values: CDR1 SGHNT, CDR2 YYREEE (reference sequence).

This clone was found a few times. The CDR3 nucleotides are TGTGCCAGCTCATTCGGTGGTGATCAGCCCCAGCATTTT. It is translated as CASSFGGDQPQHF. V and J are TRBV18 and TRBJ1-5, with D unclear. The CDR3 covers 13 residues. Germline lookup yields CDR1 KGHSH and CDR2 LQKENI. V lost 5 bases to trimming and J lost 5 bases, with 10 bases between them.

This clone was seen once. This chain links TRBV27 with TRBJ1-1; D unresolved. Germline CDR1 MNHEY, CDR2 SMNVEV (reference sequence). Trimming took off 1 base at V and 0 bases at J, with 6 bases between the two ends. CDR3 length: 14 residues. The CDR3 loop is CASSLLAMNTEAFF. The CDR3 DNA follows: TGTGCCAGCAGTTTATTGGCCATGAACACTGAAGCTTTCTTT.

This clone appeared once. The chain joins TRBV19 to TRBJ1-4; TRBD1 is a possible D gene (6 bases). This CDR3 spans 15 amino acids. V was pared by 1 base and J by 5 bases, with 11 bases between. The V gene's germline CDR1 is LNHDA and CDR2 SQIVND (reference sequence). The CDR3 loop is CASSIGSRGNEKLFF. Here the CDR3 DNA reads TGTGCCAGTAGTATAGGGTCCAGGGGCAATGAAAAACTGTTTTTT.

The V call is TRBV27, the J call TRBJ2-1, with a tentative D call TRBD2 (6 bases). The CDR3 has 15 residues. The germline V and J ends were trimmed by 3 bases and 4 bases, with 13 bases remaining between them. The germline V gene encodes CDR1 MNHEY and CDR2 SMNVEV (reference sequence). The CDR3 loop is CASSLASEKYNEQFF. The CDR3 nucleotides are TGTGCCAGCAGTTTGGCTAGCGAGAAGTACAATGAGCAGTTCTTC.

The V gene is TRBV29-1, the J gene TRBJ1-1; D is ambiguous. The CDR3 consists of 12 residues. With 3 bases removed from V and 1 base from J, the gap between germline ends came to 6 bases. Germline lookup yields CDR1 SQVTM and CDR2 ANQGSEA. The CDR3 spells CSVERRNTEAFF. DNA of the CDR3: TGCAGCGTTGAGCGGCGGAACACTGAAGCTTTCTTT.

The chain carries TRBV27 and TRBJ2-1; 7 bases fit TRBD2. The junction had 3 bases not matched to a gene; V was cut back by 3 bases and J by 1 base. The CDR3 length is 15 residues. Germline V gene lookup returns CDR1 MNHEY and CDR2 SMNVEV (reference sequence). This CDR3 reads CASSLGGSSYNEQFF. In DNA form, the CDR3 reads TGTGCCAGCAGTTTGGGCGGGAGTTCCTACAATGAGCAGTTCTTC.

The chain has TRBV6-5 and TRBJ2-7; TRBD1 might be the D (6 bases). This CDR3 has 13 residues. The V gene lost 7 bases and the J gene lost 8 bases, with 18 bases spanning the gap. The germline CDR1 and CDR2 sequences are MNHEY and SVGAGI. The CDR3 spells CASTPSGTKKQYF. CDR3 in DNA: TGTGCCAGCACCCCTTCAGGGACAAAAAAGCAGTACTTC.

The chain carries TRBV7-9 and TRBJ2-7, with TRBD1 as a possible D gene (6 bases). Germline V CDR1 and CDR2: SEHNR, FQNEAQ (reference sequence). V lost 3 bases and J lost 12, with 18 bases in between. The CDR3 extends over 13 amino acids. CDR3 sequence (DNA): TGTGCCAGCAGCTTCCCTTTACAGGGCTGGTTGTACTTC. Encoded protein: CASSFPLQGWLYF.

The genes are TRBV15 and TRBJ1-4; D not certain. The CDR3 totals 15 residues. Deletions cut 3 bases from V and 0 bases from J, with 8 bases between. Looked up from germline, CDR1 is LNHNV and CDR2 is YYDKDF (reference sequence). This CDR3 is CATSRKGATNEKLFF. The CDR3 DNA reads as TGTGCCACCAGCAGGAAGGGAGCAACTAATGAAAAACTGTTTTTT.

This clone has a handful of counts. CDR3 region: CASSLYFGGNTGELFF. The CDR3 DNA is TGTGCCAGCAGCTTGTACTTCGGTGGGAACACCGGGGAGCTGTTTTTT. The J gene is TRBJ2-2, the V gene TRBV7-8; the D is unclear. Trimming removed 3 bases at V and 1 base at J, with 12 bases between. This CDR3 comprises 16 residues. Germline lookup yields CDR1 SGHVS and CDR2 FQNEAQ.